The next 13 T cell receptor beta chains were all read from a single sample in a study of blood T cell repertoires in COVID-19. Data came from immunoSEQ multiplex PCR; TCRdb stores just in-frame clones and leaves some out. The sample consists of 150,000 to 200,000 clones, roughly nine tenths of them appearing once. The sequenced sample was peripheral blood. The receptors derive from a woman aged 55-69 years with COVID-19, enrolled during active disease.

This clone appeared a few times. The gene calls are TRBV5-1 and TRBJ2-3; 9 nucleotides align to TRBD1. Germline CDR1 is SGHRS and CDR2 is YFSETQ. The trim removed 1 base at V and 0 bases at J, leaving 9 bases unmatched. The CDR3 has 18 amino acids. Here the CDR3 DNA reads TGCGCCAGCAGCTTGTGGGGTCGACAGGGGGGTAGCACAGATACGCAGTATTTT. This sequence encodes CASSLWGRQGGSTDTQYF.

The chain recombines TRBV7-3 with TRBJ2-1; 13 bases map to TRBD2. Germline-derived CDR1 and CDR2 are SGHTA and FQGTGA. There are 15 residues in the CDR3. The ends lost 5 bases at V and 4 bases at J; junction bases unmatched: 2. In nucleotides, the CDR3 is TGTGCCAGCAGCCGGGGACTAGCGGGATACAATGAGCAGTTCTTC. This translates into CASSRGLAGYNEQFF. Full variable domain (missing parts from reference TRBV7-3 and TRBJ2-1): GAGVSQTPSNKVTEKGKYVELRCDPISGHTALYWYRQSLGQGPEFLIYFQGTGAADDSGLPNDRFFAVRPEGSVSTLKIQRTERGDSAVYLCASSRGLAGYNEQFFGPGTRLTVL.

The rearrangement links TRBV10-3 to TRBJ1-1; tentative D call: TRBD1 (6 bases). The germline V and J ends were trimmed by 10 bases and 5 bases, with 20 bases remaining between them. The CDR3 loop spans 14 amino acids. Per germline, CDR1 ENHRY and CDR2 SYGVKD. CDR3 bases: TGTGCCACCCACCGGGGGGGGGCAGGAACTGAAGCTTTCTTT. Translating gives CATHRGGAGTEAFF.

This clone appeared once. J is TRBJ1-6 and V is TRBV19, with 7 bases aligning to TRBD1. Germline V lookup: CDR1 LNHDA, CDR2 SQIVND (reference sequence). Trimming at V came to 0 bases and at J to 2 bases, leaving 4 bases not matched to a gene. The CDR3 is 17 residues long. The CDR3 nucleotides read TGTGCCAGTAGTATAGATGCGCAGGGGGCCTATAATTCACCCCTCCACTTT. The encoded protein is CASSIDAQGAYNSPLHF.

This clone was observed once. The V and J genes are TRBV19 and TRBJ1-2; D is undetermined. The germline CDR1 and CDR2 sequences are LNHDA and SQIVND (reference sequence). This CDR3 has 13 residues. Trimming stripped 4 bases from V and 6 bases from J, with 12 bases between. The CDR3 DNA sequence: TGTGCCAGTAGTAAACCGAGGGTTAATGGCTACACCTTC. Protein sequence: CASSKPRVNGYTF.

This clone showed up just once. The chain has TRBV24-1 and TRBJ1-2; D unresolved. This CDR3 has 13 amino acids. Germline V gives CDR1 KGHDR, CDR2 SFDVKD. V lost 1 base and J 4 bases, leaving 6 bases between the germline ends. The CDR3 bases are TGTGCCACCAGTGATTTAGGCGGCTATGGCTACACCTTC. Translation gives CATSDLGGYGYTF.

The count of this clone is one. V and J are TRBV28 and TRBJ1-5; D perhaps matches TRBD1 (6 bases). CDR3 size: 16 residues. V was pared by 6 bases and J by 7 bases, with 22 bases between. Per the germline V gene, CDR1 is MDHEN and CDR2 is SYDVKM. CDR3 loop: CASSEWAGEGIQPQHF. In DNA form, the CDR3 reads TGTGCCAGCAGCGAGTGGGCAGGGGAGGGTATACAGCCCCAGCATTTT.

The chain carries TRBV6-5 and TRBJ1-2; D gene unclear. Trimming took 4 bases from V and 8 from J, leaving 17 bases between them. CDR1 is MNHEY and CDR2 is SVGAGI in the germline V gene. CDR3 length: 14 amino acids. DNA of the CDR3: TGTGCCAGCAGTTCCCTGACGGGAGGGAGGGGCTACACCTTC. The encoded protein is CASSSLTGGRGYTF.

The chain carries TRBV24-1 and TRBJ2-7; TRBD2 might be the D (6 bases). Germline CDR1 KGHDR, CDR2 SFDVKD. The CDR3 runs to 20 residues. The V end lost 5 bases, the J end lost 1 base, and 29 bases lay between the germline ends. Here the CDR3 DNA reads TGTGCCACCAGTGCCACTGCCCTGGGGGGTAAGAGAGGAACATCCTACGAGCAGTACTTC. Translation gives CATSATALGGKRGTSYEQYF.

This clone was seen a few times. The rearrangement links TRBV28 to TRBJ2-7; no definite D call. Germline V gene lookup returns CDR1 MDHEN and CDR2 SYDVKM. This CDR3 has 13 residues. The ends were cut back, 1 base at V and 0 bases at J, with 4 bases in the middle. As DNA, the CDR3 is TGTGCCAGCAGTTTATACAGCTCCTACGAGCAGTACTTC. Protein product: CASSLYSSYEQYF.

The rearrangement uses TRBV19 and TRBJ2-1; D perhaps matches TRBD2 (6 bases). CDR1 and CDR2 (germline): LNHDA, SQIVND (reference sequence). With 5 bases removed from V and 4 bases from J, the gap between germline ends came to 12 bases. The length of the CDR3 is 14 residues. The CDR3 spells CASSRLARYNEQFF. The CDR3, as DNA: TGTGCCAGTAGTCGGCTAGCGAGATACAATGAGCAGTTCTTC.

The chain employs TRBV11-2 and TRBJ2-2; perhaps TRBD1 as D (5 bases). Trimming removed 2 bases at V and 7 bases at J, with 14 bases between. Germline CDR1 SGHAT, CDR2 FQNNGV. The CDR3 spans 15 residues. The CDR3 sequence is CASSLSRDEGGELFF. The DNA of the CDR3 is TGTGCCAGCAGCTTAAGCAGGGATGAAGGCGGGGAGCTGTTTTTT.

CDR3 amino acids: CASSPSGTRDNTIYF. CDR3 in DNA: TGCGCCAGCAGCCCATCGGGGACAAGGGACAACACCATATATTTT. The chain recombines TRBV5-1 with TRBJ1-3; weak D call: TRBD1 (6 bases). The CDR3 length is 15 residues. Germline-derived CDR1 and CDR2 are SGHRS and YFSETQ. Trimming shortened V by 4 bases and J by 7 bases, and 18 bases separated the two germline ends.